The entry that follows covers one T cell receptor beta chain sequence. MiXCR was run by TCRdb on the 5' RACE reads, yielding one entry per CDR3 protein. This table has 600,000 to 800,000 distinct CDR3 sequences, roughly 20% appearing once. The sample originates from a study of identical twins. These same data were also listed under a study on T cells expressing NK-cell markers.

The TCR was taken from a young woman in good health. Sequencing was done on a sample of PBMCs.

Here the CDR3 DNA reads TGTGCCAGCATAAGGGAGGGGCGGCAGCCCCAGCATTTT. Encoded protein: CASIREGRQPQHF. The rearrangement links TRBV6-6 to TRBJ1-5; weak D call: TRBD1 (5 bases). Trimming left V 7 bases short and J 7 bases short, with 14 bases between. The CDR3 consists of 13 residues. CDR1 is MNHNY, CDR2 SVGAGI, per germline (reference sequence).